This passage covers 3 T cell receptor beta chains from one sample sequenced in a study of OX40 agonist ivuxolimab in advanced cancers. This table comes from immunoSEQ multiplex PCR, and its TCRdb copy is limited to in-frame clones, with some not included. The data contain around 30,000 clones, around four fifths of them singletons. Sequences were derived from CD4+ or CD8+ T cells sorted from blood, sampled in a trial of the OX40 agonist ivuxolimab. The receptors were sampled from an adult with an advanced solid tumor such as melanoma, head and neck, liver or kidney cancer.

The rearrangement links TRBV4-3 to TRBJ2-7, with D possibly TRBD1 on 6 matching bases. Trimming stripped 3 bases from V and 3 bases from J, with 15 bases between. From germline, CDR1 is LGHNA and CDR2 YSLEER. The CDR3 consists of 15 residues. The CDR3 DNA reads TGCGCCAGCAGCCACACACAAGGGGGAGACTACGAGCAGTACTTC. This sequence encodes CASSHTQGGDYEQYF.

The chain carries TRBV7-4 and TRBJ1-2; maybe TRBD1 (5 bases). V was shortened by 2 bases and J by 4 bases, with 8 bases between the two germline ends. The CDR3 is 13 amino acids. Germline-derived CDR1 and CDR2 are SGHVT and SQSDAQ. DNA of the CDR3: TGTGCCAGCAGCTTAAGGGGAGGCTATGGCTACACCTTC. Its translation is CASSLRGGYGYTF.

This sequence joins TRBV11-3 and TRBJ2-7; D gene unclear. The length of the CDR3 is 11 residues. Trimming pared 2 bases from V and 6 bases from J, leaving 5 bases between. CDR1 SGHNT and CDR2 YENEEA come from the germline V gene. The CDR3 loop is CASSLSSEQYF. The CDR3 nucleotides are TGTGCCAGCAGCTTATCGAGCGAGCAGTACTTC. Complete variable domain (other parts from reference TRBV11-3 and TRBJ2-7): EAGVVQSPRYKIIEKKQPVAFWCNPISGHNTLYWYLQNLGQGPELLIRYENEEAVDDSQLPKDRFSAERLKGVDSTLKIQPAELGDSAVYLCASSLSSEQYFGPGTRLTVT.